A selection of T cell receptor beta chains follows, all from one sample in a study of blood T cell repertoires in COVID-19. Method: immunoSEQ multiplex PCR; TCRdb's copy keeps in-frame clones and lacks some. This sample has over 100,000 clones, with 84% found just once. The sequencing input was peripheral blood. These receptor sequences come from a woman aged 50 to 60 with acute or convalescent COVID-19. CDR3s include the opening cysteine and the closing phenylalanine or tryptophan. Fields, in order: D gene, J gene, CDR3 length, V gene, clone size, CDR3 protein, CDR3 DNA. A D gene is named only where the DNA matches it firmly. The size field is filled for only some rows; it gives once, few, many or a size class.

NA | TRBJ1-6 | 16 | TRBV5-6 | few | CASSLAAAGANSPLHF | TGTGCCAGCAGCTTGGCCGCGGCAGGGGCTAATTCACCCCTCCACTTT
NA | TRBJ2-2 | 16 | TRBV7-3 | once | CASSLGAGGNTGELFF | TGTGCCAGCAGCTTAGGAGCCGGGGGAAACACCGGGGAGCTGTTTTTT
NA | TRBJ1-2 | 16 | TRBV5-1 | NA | CASRPDYSREKYGYTF | TGCGCCAGCAGACCAGATTATTCACGGGAGAAATATGGCTACACCTTC
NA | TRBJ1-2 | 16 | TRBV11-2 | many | CASSPWRSTVFYGYTF | TGTGCCAGCAGCCCCTGGCGGTCGACAGTCTTCTATGGCTACACCTTC
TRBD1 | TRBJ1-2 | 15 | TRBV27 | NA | CASSPLGQVSYGYTF | TGTGCCAGCAGTCCGTTAGGACAGGTCAGCTATGGCTACACCTTC
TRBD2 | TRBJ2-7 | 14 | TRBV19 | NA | CASNAGTISYEQYF | TGTGCCAGTAACGCCGGGACTATCTCCTACGAGCAGTACTTC
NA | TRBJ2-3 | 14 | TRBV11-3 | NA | CASSLDSKTRTQYF | TGTGCCAGCAGCTTAGATAGTAAGACTAGGACGCAGTATTTT
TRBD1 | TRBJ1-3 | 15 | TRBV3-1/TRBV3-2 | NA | CASSPWDRAGNTIYF | TGTGCCAGCAGCCCGTGGGACAGGGCTGGAAACACCATATATTTT
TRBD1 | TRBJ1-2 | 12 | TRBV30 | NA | CALDRGPYGYTF | TGTGCCTTGGACAGGGGGCCCTATGGCTACACCTTC
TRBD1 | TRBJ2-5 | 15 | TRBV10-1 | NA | CASSHLDRGGETQYF | TGCGCCAGCAGTCACCTCGACAGGGGTGGAGAGACCCAGTACTTC
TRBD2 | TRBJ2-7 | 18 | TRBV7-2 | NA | CASSLARVGLAEIYEQYF | TGTGCCAGCAGCTTAGCCCGAGTAGGGCTAGCGGAGATCTACGAGCAGTACTTC
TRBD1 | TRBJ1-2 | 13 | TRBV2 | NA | CASSAGTAEGYTF | TGTGCCAGCAGTGCCGGGACAGCCGAGGGCTACACCTTC
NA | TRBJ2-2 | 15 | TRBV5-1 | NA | CASSERPGDTGELFF | TGCGCCAGCAGCGAGAGGCCAGGGGACACCGGGGAGCTGTTTTTT
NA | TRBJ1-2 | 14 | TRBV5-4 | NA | CASSLEQGGDGYTF | TGTGCCAGCAGCTTGGAGCAGGGAGGGGATGGCTACACCTTC
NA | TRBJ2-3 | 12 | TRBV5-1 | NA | CASSQQADTQYF | TGCGCCAGCAGCCAACAGGCAGATACGCAGTATTTT
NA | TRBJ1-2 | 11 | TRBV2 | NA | CASTARGGYTF | TGTGCCAGCACTGCCCGAGGGGGCTACACCTTC
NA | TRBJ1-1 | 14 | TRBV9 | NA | CASSVGGQNTEAFF | TGTGCCAGCAGCGTAGGTGGACAGAACACTGAAGCTTTCTTT
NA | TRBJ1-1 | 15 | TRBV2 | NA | CASSDTRGYLLEAFF | TGTGCCAGCAGTGATACCAGGGGATATCTCCTTGAAGCTTTCTTT
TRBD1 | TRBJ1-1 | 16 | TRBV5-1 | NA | CASSLGSGGWNTEAFF | TGCGCCAGCAGCTTGGGGTCAGGGGGCTGGAACACTGAAGCTTTCTTT
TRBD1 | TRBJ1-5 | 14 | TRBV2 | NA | CASSGQGGNQPQHF | TGTGCCAGCAGTGGACAGGGCGGCAATCAGCCCCAGCATTTT
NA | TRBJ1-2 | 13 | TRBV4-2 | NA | CASSDRSLGGYTF | TGTGCCAGCAGCGACAGGAGCCTAGGTGGCTACACCTTC
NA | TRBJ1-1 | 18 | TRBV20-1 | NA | CSASMGGVRGRRDTEAFF | TGCAGTGCTAGTATGGGTGGTGTAAGGGGACGGAGGGACACTGAAGCTTTCTTT